This TCR beta chain originates from a study of T cell repertoires in cytomegalovirus infection. Study-wide results and limits: Dominating the ex vivo response were TCR beta clonotypes that were CMV-specific and HLA-C-restricted. There were carriers of CMV plus the relevant HLA, and cumulative public TCR beta family frequency identified them.

On this clonotype itself: Its antigen is currently unknown.

TCRdb redid the calling of the reads with MiXCR, one entry per CDR3 protein. The table has roughly 990,000 distinct CDR3 sequences, about 33% seen once. V was pared by 0 bases and J by 2 bases, with 12 bases between. CDR3 length equals 17 residues. Germline V gene data show CDR1 as SGHRS and CDR2 as YFSETQ. The source material was cultured CD8+ T cells from PBMCs, sampled from culture after CMV antigen stimulation. This receptor was obtained from a human donor in good health (CMV status not recorded). Some clones in this sample may be carry-over from other donors' samples. V usage is TRBV5-1 and J usage is TRBJ2-6; no firm D call. CDR3 sequence reads: CASSLAAGMTGANVLTF. The CDR3 DNA sequence: TGCGCCAGCAGCTTGGCCGCAGGAATGACTGGGGCCAACGTCCTGACTTTC.